This T cell receptor (beta chain) came from a study of blood T cell repertoires in COVID-19. Study context: Samples of COVID-19 (acute and convalescent) were obtained from the United States, Italy and Spain. In each case, the material was cDNA or gDNA derived from T cells, B-cell-depleted T cells, or PBMCs.

The CDR3 loop spans 15 amino acids. V lost 4 bases and J lost 3; bases outside the gene matches: 7. The germline V gene encodes CDR1 KGHSH and CDR2 LQKENI. Authors' methods: Estimated nucleated cell counts came from reference gene primer amplification. The protocol was immunoSEQ multiplex PCR, while the TCRdb copy is restricted to in-frame clones and leaves out a portion. V and J calls and clone size come straight from that table; D and trimming were deduced from the DNA. The repertoire holds under 300,000 clones, with about four fifths as singletons. The origin of this receptor is a man between 50 and 59 years old with acute or convalescent COVID-19. The sequencing input was peripheral blood. The J gene is TRBJ1-1, the V gene TRBV18; 8 bases line up with TRBD1. The DNA for the CDR3 is TGTGCCAGCTCACTCACGACAGGGGATTACACTGAAGCTTTCTTT. Translation gives CASSLTTGDYTEAFF. Filled out from reference TRBV18 and TRBJ1-1, the complete variable domain reads NAGVMQNPRHLVRRRGQEARLRCSPMKGHSHVYWYRQLPEEGLKFMVYLQKENIIDESGMPKERFSAEFPKEGPSILRIQQVVRGDSAAYFCASSLTTGDYTEAFFGQGTRLTVV.